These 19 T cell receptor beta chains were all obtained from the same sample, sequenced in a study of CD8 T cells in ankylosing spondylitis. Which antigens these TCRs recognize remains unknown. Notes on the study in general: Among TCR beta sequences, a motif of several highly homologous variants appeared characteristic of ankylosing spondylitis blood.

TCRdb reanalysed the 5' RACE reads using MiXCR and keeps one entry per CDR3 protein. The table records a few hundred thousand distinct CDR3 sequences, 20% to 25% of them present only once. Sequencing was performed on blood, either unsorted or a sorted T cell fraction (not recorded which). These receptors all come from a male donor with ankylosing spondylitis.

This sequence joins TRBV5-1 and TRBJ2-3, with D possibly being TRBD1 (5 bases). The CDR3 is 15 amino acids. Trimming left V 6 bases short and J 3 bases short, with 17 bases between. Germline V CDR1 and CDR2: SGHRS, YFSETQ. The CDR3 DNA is TGCGCCAGCACTACCCAGGGAAGCTCGACAGATACGCAGTATTTT. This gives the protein CASTTQGSSTDTQYF.

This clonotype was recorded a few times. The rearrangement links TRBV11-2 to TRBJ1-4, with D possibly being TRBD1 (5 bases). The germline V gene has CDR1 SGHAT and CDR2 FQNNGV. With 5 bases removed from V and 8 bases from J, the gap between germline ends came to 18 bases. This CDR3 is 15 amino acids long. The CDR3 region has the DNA TGTGCCAGCAGCCAGCCCGGGGGTGACAGAGAAAAACTGTTTTTT. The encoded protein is CASSQPGGDREKLFF.

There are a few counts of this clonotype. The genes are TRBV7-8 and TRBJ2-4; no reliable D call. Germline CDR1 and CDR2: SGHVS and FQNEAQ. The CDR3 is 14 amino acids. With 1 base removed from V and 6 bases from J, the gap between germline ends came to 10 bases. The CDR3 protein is CASSLGGVGNIQYF. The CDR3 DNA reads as TGTGCCAGCAGCTTAGGAGGTGTCGGAAACATTCAGTACTTC.

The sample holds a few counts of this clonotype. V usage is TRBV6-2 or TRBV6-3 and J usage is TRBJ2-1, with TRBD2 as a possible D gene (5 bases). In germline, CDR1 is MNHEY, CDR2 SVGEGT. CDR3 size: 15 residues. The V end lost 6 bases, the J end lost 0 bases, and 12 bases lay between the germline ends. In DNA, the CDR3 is TGTGCCAGCAGGAACAAGCGGTTCTCCTACAATGAGCAGTTCTTC. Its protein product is CASRNKRFSYNEQFF.

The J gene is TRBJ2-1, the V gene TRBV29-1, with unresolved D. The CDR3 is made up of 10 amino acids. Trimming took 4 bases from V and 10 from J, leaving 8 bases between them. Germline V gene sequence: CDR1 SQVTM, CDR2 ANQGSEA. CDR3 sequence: CSVGVTEQFF. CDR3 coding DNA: TGCAGCGTTGGGGTGACCGAGCAGTTCTTC.

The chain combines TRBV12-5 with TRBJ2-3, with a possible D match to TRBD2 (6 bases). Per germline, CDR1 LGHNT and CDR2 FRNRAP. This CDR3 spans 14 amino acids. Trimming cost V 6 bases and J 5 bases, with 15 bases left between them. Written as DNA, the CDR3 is TGTGCTAGTGGGGCGGGGCTCCTCGAAGATACGCAGTATTTT. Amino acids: CASGAGLLEDTQYF.

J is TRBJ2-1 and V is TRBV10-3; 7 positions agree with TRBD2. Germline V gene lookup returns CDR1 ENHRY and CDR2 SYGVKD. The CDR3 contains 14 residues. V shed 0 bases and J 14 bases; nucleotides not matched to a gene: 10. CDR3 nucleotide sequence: TGTGCCATCAGTGAGTCTCCGGAGGCGGGAGTGGAGTTCTTC. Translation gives CAISESPEAGVEFF.

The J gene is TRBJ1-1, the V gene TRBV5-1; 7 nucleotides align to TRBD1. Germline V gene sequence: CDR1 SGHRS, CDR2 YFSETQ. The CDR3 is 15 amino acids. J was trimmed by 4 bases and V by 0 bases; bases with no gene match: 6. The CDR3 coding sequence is TGCGCCAGCAGCTTGGGAGGGGGCGCGGGCACTGAAGCTTTCTTT. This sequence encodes CASSLGGGAGTEAFF.

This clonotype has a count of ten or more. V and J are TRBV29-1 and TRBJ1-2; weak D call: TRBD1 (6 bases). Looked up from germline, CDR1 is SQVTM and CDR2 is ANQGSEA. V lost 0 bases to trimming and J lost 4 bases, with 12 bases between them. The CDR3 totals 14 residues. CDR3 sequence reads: CSVEDRGAGYGYTF. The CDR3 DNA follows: TGCAGCGTTGAAGATCGGGGGGCCGGCTATGGCTACACCTTC.

DNA for the CDR3: TGCAGCGTTGGAGTGACTAGCGGGATATGGGAGCAGTACTTC. Residues: CSVGVTSGIWEQYF. The chain links TRBV29-1 to TRBJ2-7, with 11 positions matching TRBD2. There are 14 residues in the CDR3. Germline V gene sequence: CDR1 SQVTM, CDR2 ANQGSEA. V was pared by 4 bases and J by 7 bases, with 9 bases of the junction left unmatched.

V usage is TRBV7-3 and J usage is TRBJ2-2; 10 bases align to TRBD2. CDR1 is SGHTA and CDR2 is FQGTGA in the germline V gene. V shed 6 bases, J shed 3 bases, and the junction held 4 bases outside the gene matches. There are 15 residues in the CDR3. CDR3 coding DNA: TGTGCCAGCAGACGTGGACTAGCGGACACCGGGGAGCTGTTTTTT. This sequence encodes CASRRGLADTGELFF.

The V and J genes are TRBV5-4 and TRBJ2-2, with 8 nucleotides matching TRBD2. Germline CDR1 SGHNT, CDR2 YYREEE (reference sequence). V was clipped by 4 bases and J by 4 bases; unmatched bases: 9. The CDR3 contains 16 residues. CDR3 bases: TGTGCCAGCAGCCTGCCTACTAGCGGCCCCACCGGGGAGCTGTTTTTT. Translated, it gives CASSLPTSGPTGELFF.

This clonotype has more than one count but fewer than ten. This CDR3 is CATSPTKQGKLFF. The CDR3 DNA is TGTGCCACCAGCCCGACGAAACAGGGAAAACTGTTTTTT. The genes are TRBV15 and TRBJ1-4, with D tentatively TRBD1 (6 bases). The germline V gene encodes CDR1 LNHNV and CDR2 YYDKDF (reference sequence). Trimming shortened V by 5 bases and J by 10 bases, and 14 bases separated the two germline ends. CDR3 length: 13 residues.

The CDR3 DNA is TGCAGTGCCGCCTGGGGGCGGGAGCATAGTACCGGGGAGCTGTTTTTT. The encoded protein is CSAAWGREHSTGELFF. The gene calls are TRBV20-1 and TRBJ2-2; D possibly corresponds to TRBD2 (7 bases). CDR3 length: 16 amino acids. Germline-derived CDR1 and CDR2 are DFQATT and SNEGSKA (reference sequence). V was trimmed by 6 bases and J by 5 bases, leaving 22 bases between them.

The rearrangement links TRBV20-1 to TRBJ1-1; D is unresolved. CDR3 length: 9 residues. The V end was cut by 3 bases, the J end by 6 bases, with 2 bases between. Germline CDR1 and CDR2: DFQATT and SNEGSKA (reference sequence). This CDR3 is CSASPEAFF. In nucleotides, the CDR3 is TGCAGTGCTAGCCCTGAAGCTTTCTTT.

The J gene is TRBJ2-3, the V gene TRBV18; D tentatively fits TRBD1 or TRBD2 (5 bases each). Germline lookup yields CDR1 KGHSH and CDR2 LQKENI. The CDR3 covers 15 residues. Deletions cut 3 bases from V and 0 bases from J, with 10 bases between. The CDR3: CASSPGTVSTDTQYF. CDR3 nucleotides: TGTGCCAGCTCACCCGGGACGGTTAGCACAGATACGCAGTATTTT.

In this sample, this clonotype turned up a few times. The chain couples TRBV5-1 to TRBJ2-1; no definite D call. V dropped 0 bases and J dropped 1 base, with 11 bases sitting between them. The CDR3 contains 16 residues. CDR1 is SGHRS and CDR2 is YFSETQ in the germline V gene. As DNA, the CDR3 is TGCGCCAGCAGCTTGGAAGGCCAGACATCCTACAATGAGCAGTTCTTC. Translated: CASSLEGQTSYNEQFF.

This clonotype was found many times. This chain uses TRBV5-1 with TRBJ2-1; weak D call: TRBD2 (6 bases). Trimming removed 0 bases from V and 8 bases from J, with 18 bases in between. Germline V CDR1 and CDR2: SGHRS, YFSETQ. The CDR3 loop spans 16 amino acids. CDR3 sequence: CASSLAGDFSLHEQFF. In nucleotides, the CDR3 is TGCGCCAGCAGCTTGGCGGGGGACTTCTCCCTCCATGAGCAGTTCTTC.

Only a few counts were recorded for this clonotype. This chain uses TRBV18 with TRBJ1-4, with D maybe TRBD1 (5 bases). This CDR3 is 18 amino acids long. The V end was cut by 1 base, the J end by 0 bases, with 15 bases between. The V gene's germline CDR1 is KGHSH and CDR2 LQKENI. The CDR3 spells CASSPRQGGSATNEKLFF. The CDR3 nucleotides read TGTGCCAGCTCACCACGGCAGGGTGGTTCGGCAACTAATGAAAAACTGTTTTTT. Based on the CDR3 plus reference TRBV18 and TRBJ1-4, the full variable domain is NAGVMQNPRHLVRRRGQEARLRCSPMKGHSHVYWYRQLPEEGLKFMVYLQKENIIDESGMPKERFSAEFPKEGPSILRIQQVVRGDSAAYFCASSPRQGGSATNEKLFFGSGTQLSVL.